The 8 T cell receptor beta chains reported below all come from one sample, sequenced in a study of glioma-infiltrating T cells after dendritic cell vaccination. Some clones are missing from TCRdb's copy, which holds only in-frame ones; the method was immunoSEQ multiplex PCR. In the table there are approximately 50,000 clones, more than 70% of which are singletons. This sample's time point: after dendritic cell vaccination, including at tumor progression/relapse. The material was blood, obtained after dendritic cell vaccination. The source of these receptors is a human donor with glioblastoma.

This sequence joins TRBV19 and TRBJ2-7; perhaps TRBD1 as D (6 bases). V shed 3 bases and J shed 0 bases, with 9 bases lying between them. CDR3 length equals 14 residues. Germline V gene data show CDR1 as LNHDA and CDR2 as SQIVND (reference sequence). DNA of the CDR3: TGTGCCAGTAGTATGGGACAACTCTCCTACGAGCAGTACTTC. This translates into CASSMGQLSYEQYF.

The rearrangement uses TRBV4-1 and TRBJ2-3; 10 bases agree with TRBD2. The V gene's germline CDR1 is MGHRA and CDR2 YSYEKL. The CDR3 is 15 amino acids. V dropped 4 bases and J dropped 2; count of bases not matched to a gene: 3. CDR3 nucleotide sequence: TGCGCCAGCAGCCTGCTAGCGGGGGTCACAGATACGCAGTATTTT. This sequence encodes CASSLLAGVTDTQYF.

The V call is TRBV4-3, the J call TRBJ1-1, with D possibly TRBD1 on 6 matching bases. Trimming pared 3 bases from V and 4 bases from J, leaving 12 bases between. CDR3 length: 14 amino acids. Germline loops: CDR1 LGHNA, CDR2 YSLEER. The CDR3 loop is CASSHRGQPTEAFF. The CDR3 DNA reads TGCGCCAGCAGCCATAGAGGACAGCCCACTGAAGCTTTCTTT.

The CDR3 spells CASSLGGRTNYGYTF. The CDR3 coding sequence is TGTGCCAGCAGCTTGGGTGGCAGAACTAACTATGGCTACACCTTC. V and J are TRBV5-6 and TRBJ1-2; D is ambiguous. Germline loops: CDR1 SGHDT, CDR2 YYEEEE. The CDR3 length is 15 residues. The V end was cut by 0 bases, the J end by 0 bases, with 9 bases between.

The chain joins TRBV5-8 to TRBJ2-5; D is uncertain. The CDR3 is made up of 16 amino acids. V lost 1 base and J lost 3, with 16 bases in between. Per germline, CDR1 SGHTS and CDR2 YDEGEE. This CDR3 reads CASSLWWSGQEETQYF. The CDR3 coding sequence is TGTGCCAGCAGCTTGTGGTGGTCAGGCCAGGAAGAGACCCAGTACTTC.

The rearrangement uses TRBV29-1 and TRBJ1-1; 7 nucleotides line up with TRBD1. Per the germline V gene, CDR1 is SQVTM and CDR2 is ANQGSEA. V lost 5 bases, J lost 4 bases, and 7 bases stayed unmatched. The CDR3 spans 13 residues. The CDR3 sequence: CSVLTGLGTEAFF. The CDR3 coding sequence is TGCAGCGTTTTGACAGGGCTGGGCACTGAAGCTTTCTTT. Drawing the rest from reference TRBV29-1 and TRBJ1-1, the complete variable domain is SAVISQKPSRDICQRGTSLTIQCQVDSQVTMMFWYRQQPGQSLTLIATANQGSEATYESGFVIDKFPISRPNLTFSTLTVSNMSPEDSSIYLCSVLTGLGTEAFFGQGTRLTVV.

This chain links TRBV11-3 with TRBJ1-5; D unresolved. V dropped 2 bases and J dropped 7 bases, with 9 bases sitting between them. CDR1 SGHNT and CDR2 YENEEA come from the germline V gene. This CDR3 is 13 amino acids long. This CDR3 reads CASSLFEAQPQHF. CDR3 in DNA: TGTGCCAGCAGCTTATTTGAGGCACAGCCCCAGCATTTT.

CDR3 sequence (DNA): TGTGCCAGCAAGGGGACTAGCGGATGGAAAGAGACCCAGTACTTC. This gives the protein CASKGTSGWKETQYF. V is TRBV2 and J is TRBJ2-5; the match to TRBD2 covers 11 bases. The CDR3 is made up of 15 amino acids. J was trimmed by 3 bases and V by 7 bases; bases with no gene match: 7. Germline V gene data show CDR1 as SNHLY and CDR2 as FYNNEI.